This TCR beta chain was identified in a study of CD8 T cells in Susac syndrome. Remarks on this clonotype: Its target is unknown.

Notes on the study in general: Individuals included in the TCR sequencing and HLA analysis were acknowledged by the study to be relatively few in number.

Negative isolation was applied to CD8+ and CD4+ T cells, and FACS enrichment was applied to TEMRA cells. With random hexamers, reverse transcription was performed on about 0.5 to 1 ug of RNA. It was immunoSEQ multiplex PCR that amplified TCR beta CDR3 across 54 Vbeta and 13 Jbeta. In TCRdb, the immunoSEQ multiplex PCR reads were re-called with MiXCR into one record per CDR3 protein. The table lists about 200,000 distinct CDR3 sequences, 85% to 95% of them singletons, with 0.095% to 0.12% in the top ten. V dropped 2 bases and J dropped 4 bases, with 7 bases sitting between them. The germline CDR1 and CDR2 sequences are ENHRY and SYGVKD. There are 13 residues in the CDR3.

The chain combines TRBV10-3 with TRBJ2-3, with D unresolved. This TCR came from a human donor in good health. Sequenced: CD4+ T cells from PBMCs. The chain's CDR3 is CAISEGIPDTQYF. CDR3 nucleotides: TGTGCCATCAGTGAGGGAATCCCAGATACGCAGTATTTT.